The 2 T cell receptor beta chains given below trace back to one sample, sequenced in a study of T cell clonality in common variable immunodeficiency. The assay was immunoSEQ multiplex PCR, and TCRdb's table has in-frame clones only and misses some. The sample was found to contain about 43,000 clones, and every one recurs. The sequenced sample consisted of peripheral blood mononuclear cells. The receptors stem from a person between 18 and 70 years old in good health.

This clone occurred many times. The read comes to an end 3 residues before the CDR3 does, leaving the germline J gene to fill in the end. This sequence joins TRBV30 and TRBJ1-4; TRBD1 is a possible D gene (5 bases). The V gene's germline CDR1 is GTSNPN and CDR2 SVGIG (reference sequence). V dropped 1 base and J dropped 3 bases, with 12 bases sitting between them. The CDR3 has 15 amino acids. The sequenced CDR3 bases are TGTGCCTGGAGTGATCAGGGTCTAGCTAATGAAAAA. Translated, it gives CAWSDQGLANEK. The full-length CDR3 reads as CAWSDQGLANEKLFF.

This clone has ten or more counts. This could be a read error, since a much larger clone is one nucleotide away. The same CDR3 arises from other DNA sequences in this sample as well. Incomplete CDR3 DNA: TGTGCCAGCAGCTTAGGGCAAATGAACACTGAA. This codes for CASSLGQMNTE. The CDR3 in its entirety is CASSLGQMNTEAFF. The genes are TRBV7-9 and TRBJ1-1; D gene unclear. The CDR3 end is not reached by the read, which stops 3 residues before it; the germline J gene fills it in. The CDR3 sequence is 14 residues long. V gave up 1 base and J gave up 0 bases, with 6 bases separating them. Looked up from germline, CDR1 is SEHNR and CDR2 is FQNEAQ (reference sequence).